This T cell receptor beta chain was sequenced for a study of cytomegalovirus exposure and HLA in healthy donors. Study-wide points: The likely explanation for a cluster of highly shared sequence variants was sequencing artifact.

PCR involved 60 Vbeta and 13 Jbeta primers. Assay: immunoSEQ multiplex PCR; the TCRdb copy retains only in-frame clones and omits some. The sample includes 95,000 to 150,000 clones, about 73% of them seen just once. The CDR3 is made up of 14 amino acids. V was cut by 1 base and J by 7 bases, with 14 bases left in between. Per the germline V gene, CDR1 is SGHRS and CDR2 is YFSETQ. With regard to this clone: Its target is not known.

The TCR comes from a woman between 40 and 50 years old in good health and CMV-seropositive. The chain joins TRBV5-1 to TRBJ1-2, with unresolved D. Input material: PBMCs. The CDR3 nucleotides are TGCGCCAGCAGCTTGTTCCAGGCACGGGGTGGCTACACCTTC. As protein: CASSLFQARGGYTF.